This paragraph covers one TCR beta chain sequence. This entry is derived from a study of blood T cell repertoires in COVID-19. Clinical histories supplied by participants themselves formed the basis of cohort assignment. Resolution of symptoms, clearance, or two negative PCRs was present in recovered Cohort 3 donors. The CDR3 sequence is 19 residues long. Clones were sequenced by immunoSEQ multiplex PCR, and TCRdb holds only the in-frame ones, with some missing. In the table there are around 300,000 clones, 80% to 90% of which are singletons. This sequence originates from a woman younger than 35 who had recovered from COVID-19. The chain couples TRBV21-1 to TRBJ1-5; TRBD1 is taken as the D call from the table, unchecked against the DNA. TRBV21-1 is termed a pseudogene. Specimen: PBMCs or T cells enriched from blood (not recorded which). The CDR3 DNA is TGTGCCAGCAACGAGGAACCGGGACAGAGAGTAAATAGCAATCAGCCCCAGCATTTT. The encoded protein is CASNEEPGQRVNSNQPQHF.